This TCR beta chain is drawn from a study of T-cell reconstitution after alpha-beta-depleted transplantation in children. Unique molecular identifiers were used to barcode this TCRbeta library. TCRdb reprocessed the PCR reads with MiXCR, giving one entry per CDR3 protein. The sample includes some 300,000 distinct CDR3 sequences, around 7.1% of them seen just once. Study-wide findings and caveats: It was newly produced T cells that mostly accounted for T-cell counts and diversity one year after transplant.

There are 15 residues in the CDR3. Trimming shortened V by 4 bases and J by 5 bases, and 16 bases separated the two germline ends. The germline V gene has CDR1 SGHTA and CDR2 FQGNSA. This clonotype was observed a few times. Its target is unknown. Sample: peripheral blood, taken 360 days after TCRalphabeta/CD19-depleted stem cell transplant. The rearrangement joins TRBV7-2 to TRBJ2-3; tentative D call: TRBD2 (7 bases). This sequence originates from a female patient aged 2 to 10 who had a stem cell transplant for Fanconi anemia, so the T cells may come from the graft donor. The CDR3 loop is CASSSRGPLGDTQYF. DNA of the CDR3: TGTGCCAGCAGCTCGCGGGGGCCCCTGGGAGATACGCAGTATTTT.